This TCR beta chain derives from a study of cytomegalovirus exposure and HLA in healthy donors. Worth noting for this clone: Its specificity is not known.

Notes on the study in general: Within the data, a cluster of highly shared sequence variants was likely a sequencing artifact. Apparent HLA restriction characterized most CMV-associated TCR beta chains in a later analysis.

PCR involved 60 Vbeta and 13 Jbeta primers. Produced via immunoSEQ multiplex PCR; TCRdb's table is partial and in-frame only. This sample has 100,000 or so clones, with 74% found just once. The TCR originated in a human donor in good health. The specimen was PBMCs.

CDR3 sequence: CASSPRFRGTGELFF. The CDR3, as DNA: TGTGCCAGCTCACCTAGGTTCCGGGGCACCGGGGAGCTGTTTTTT. This chain links TRBV18 with TRBJ2-2; D is possibly TRBD2 (5 bases). The CDR3 contains 15 residues. The V gene's germline CDR1 is KGHSH and CDR2 LQKENI. V lost 3 bases to trimming and J lost 4 bases, with 12 bases between them.